This T cell receptor beta chain was documented in a study of somatic mutations in cytotoxic T cells in rheumatoid arthritis. CDR3 length: 14 amino acids. The germline gives CDR1 SNHLY, CDR2 FYNNEI. Trimming took off 9 bases at V and 4 bases at J, with 13 bases between the two ends. Generated by immunoSEQ multiplex PCR, the TCRdb table keeps only in-frame clones and is missing some. The data show approximately 6,700 clones, around 70% seen once. This receptor was obtained from a man aged 40-49 years in good health. The V call is TRBV2, the J call TRBJ2-6; D may be TRBD1 or TRBD2 (5 bases each). Sequencing was done on a sample of CD8+ T cells sorted from blood. For the CDR3, the DNA is TGTGCCAGACAGGACTCGTCCGGGGCCAACGTCCTGACTTTC. Translating gives CARQDSSGANVLTF.